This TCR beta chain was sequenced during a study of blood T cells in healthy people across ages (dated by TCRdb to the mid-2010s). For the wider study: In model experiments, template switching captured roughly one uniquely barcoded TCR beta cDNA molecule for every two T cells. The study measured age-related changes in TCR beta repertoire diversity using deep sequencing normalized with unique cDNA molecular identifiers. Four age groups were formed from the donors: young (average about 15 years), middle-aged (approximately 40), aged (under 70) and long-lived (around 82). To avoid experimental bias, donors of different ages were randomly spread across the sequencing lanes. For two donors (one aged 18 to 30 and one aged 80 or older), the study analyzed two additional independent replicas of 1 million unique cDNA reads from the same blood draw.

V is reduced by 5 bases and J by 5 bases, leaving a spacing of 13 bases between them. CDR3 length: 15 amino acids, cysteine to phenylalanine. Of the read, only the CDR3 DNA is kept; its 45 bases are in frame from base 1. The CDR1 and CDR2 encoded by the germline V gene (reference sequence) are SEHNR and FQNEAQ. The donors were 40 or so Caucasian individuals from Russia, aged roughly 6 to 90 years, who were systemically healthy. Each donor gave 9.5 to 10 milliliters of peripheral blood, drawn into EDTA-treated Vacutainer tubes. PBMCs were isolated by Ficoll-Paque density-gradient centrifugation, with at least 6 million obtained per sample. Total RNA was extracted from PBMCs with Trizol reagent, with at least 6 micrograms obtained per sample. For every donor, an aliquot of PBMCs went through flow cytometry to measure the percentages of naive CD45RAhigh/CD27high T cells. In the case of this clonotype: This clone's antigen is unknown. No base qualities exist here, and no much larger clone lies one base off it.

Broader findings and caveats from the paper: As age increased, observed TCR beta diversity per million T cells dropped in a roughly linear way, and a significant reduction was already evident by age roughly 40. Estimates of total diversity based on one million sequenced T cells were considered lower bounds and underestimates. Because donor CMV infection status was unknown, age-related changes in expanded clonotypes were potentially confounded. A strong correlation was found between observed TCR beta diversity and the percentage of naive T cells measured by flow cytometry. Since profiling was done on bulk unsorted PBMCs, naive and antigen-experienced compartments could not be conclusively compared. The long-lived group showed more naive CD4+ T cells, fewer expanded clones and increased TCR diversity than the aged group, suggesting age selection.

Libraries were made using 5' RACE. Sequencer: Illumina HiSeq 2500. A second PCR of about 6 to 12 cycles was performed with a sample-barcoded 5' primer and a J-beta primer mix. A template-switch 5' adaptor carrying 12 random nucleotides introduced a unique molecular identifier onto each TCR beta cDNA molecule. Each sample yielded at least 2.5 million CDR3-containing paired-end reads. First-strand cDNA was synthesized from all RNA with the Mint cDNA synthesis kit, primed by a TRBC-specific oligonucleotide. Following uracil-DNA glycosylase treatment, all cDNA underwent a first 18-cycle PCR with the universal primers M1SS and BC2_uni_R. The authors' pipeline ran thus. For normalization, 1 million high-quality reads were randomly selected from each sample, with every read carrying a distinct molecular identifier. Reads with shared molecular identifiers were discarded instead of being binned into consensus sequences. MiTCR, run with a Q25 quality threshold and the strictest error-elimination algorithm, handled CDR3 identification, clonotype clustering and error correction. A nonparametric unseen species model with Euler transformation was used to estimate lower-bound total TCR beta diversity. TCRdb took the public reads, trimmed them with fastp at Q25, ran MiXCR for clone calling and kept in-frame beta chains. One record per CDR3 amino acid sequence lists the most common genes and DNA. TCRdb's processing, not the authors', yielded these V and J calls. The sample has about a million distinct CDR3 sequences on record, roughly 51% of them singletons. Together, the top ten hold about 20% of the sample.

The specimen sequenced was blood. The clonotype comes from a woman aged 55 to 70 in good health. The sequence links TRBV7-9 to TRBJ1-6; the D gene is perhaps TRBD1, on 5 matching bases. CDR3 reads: CASSRASGDNSPLHF. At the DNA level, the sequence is TGTGCCAGCAGCCGCGCGTCGGGGGATAATTCACCCCTCCACTTT. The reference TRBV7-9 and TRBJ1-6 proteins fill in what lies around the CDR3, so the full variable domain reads DTGVSQNPRHKITKRGQNVTFRCDPISEHNRLYWYRQTLGQGPEFLTYFQNEAQLEKSRLLSDRFSAERPKGSFSTLEIQRTEQGDSAMYLCASSRASGDNSPLHFGNGTRLTVT.